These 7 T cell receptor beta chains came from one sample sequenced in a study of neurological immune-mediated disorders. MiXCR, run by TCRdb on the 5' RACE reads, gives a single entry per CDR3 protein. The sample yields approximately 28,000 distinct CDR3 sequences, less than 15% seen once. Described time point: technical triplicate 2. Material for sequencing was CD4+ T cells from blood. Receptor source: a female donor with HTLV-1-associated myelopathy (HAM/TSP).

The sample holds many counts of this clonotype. The CDR3 bases are TGCAGTGCTAGAGATCGTCGACAGGGGGCAGGCGAGCAGTACTTC. Residues: CSARDRRQGAGEQYF. The chain recombines TRBV20-1 with TRBJ2-7; TRBD1 agrees at 10 bases. Germline CDR1 and CDR2: DFQATT and SNEGSKA (reference sequence). The CDR3 is made up of 15 amino acids. V was clipped by 0 bases and J by 6 bases; unmatched bases: 8.

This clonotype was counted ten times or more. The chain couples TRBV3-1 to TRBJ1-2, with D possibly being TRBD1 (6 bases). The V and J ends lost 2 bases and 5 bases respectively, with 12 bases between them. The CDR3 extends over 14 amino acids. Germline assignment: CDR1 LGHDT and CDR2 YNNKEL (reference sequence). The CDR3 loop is CASSQFQGSYGYTF. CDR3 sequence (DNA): TGTGCCAGCAGCCAATTCCAGGGGAGTTATGGCTACACCTTC. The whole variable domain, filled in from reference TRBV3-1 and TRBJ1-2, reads DTAVSQTPKYLVTQMGNDKSIKCEQNLGHDTMYWYKQDSKKFLKIMFSYNNKELIINETVPNRFSPKSPDKAHLNLHINSLELGDSAVYFCASSQFQGSYGYTFGSGTRLTVV.

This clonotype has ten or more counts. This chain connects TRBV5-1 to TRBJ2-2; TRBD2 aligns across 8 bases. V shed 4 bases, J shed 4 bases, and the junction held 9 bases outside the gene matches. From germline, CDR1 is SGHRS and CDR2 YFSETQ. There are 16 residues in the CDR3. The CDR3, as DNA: TGCGCCAGCAGCCCCCGGGGGGGCCCACTCACCGGGGAGCTGTTTTTT. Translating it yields CASSPRGGPLTGELFF.

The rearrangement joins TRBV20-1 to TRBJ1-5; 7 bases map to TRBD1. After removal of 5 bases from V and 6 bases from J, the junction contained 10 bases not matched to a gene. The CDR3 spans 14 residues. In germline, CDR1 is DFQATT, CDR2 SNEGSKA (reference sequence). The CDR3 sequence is CSARRRGPGQPQHF. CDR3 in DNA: TGCAGTGCTCGACGGAGGGGGCCAGGTCAGCCCCAGCATTTT.

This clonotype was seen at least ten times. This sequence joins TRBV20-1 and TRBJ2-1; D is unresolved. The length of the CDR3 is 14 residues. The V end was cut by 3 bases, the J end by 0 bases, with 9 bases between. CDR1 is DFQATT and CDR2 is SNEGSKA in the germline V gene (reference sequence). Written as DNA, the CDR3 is TGCAGTGCTAGTCGCGGAAGCTCCTACAATGAGCAGTTCTTC. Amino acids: CSASRGSSYNEQFF.

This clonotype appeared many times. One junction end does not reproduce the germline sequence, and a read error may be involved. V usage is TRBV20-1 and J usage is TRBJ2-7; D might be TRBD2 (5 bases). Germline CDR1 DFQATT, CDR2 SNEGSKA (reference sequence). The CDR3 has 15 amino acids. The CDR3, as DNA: TGCAGTGCTCGAGAGGGCCGGCAGCTAGGCCTAGAGCAGTACTTC. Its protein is CSAREGRQLGLEQYF.

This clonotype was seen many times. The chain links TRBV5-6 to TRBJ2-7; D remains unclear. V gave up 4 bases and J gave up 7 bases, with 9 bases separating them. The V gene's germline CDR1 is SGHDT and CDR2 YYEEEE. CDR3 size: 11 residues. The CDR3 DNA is TGTGCCAGCAGCCTCGAGTTGGAGCAGTACTTC. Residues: CASSLELEQYF.